This T cell receptor (beta chain) was captured by sequencing in a study of T cells in Graves' hyperthyroidism and ophthalmopathy. This clonotype was found a few times. The TCR beta CDR3 regions underwent amplification using RNA transcripts as the source. HTBI primers drove first-round RT-PCR of the TCR CDR3. TCRdb recomputed calls from the multiplex PCR reads with MiXCR, one row per CDR3 protein. The repertoire consists of over 500,000 distinct CDR3 sequences, with 35% to 50% occurring once and the leading ten covering about two fifths. The clonotype originates from an adult woman with Graves' disease, either hyperthyroidism or ophthalmopathy (not recorded which). Sequencing input: peripheral blood or thyroid tissue (not recorded which).

In nucleotides, the CDR3 is TGTGCCAGCAGCCAAGATCTTAACTATGGCTACACCTTC. Protein product: CASSQDLNYGYTF. The chain carries TRBV3-1 and TRBJ1-2; D not resolved. Trimming took 0 bases from V and 1 from J, leaving 3 bases between them. CDR3 length: 13 residues. Germline loops: CDR1 LGHDT, CDR2 YNNKEL (reference sequence).